What follows are 16 T cell receptor beta chains derived from one specimen sequenced in a study of blood T cell repertoires in COVID-19 (dated by TCRdb to 2018 to 2020). Libraries were prepared through the immunoSEQ multiplex PCR assay. TCRdb retrieved this table from immuneACCESS and kept in-frame rearrangements only. Not all clones are present; in checked studies, unresolved V genes account for under half, and no reason is known for the remainder. The sample contains around 130,000 clones, about 85% of them found a single time. 3.9% of the sample goes to the ten largest clones. Sequencing was performed on peripheral blood. Receptors were obtained from a man aged 55 to 70 with acute or convalescent COVID-19.

V usage is TRBV28 and J usage is TRBJ2-7; no clear D. This CDR3 spans 12 amino acids. Germline loops: CDR1 MDHEN, CDR2 SYDVKM. Trimming stripped 3 bases from V and 2 bases from J, with 5 bases between. Written as DNA, the CDR3 is TGTGCCAGCAGTTTCTACGCCTACGAGCAGTACTTC. Translating it yields CASSFYAYEQYF.

The chain has TRBV7-3 and TRBJ2-7; a weak D match, TRBD1 (6 bases). Trimming left V 2 bases short and J 6 bases short, with 14 bases between. CDR1 and CDR2 from the germline V gene are SGHTA and FQGTGA. CDR3 length: 14 amino acids. Written as DNA, the CDR3 is TGTGCCAGCAGCTTAGAACCCAGCAGGGGCGAGCAGTACTTC. Its translation is CASSLEPSRGEQYF.

The genes are TRBV2 and TRBJ1-4, with 10 nucleotides matching TRBD1. The germline CDR1 and CDR2 sequences are SNHLY and FYNNEI. Germline trimming cut 6 bases from V and 6 bases from J; bases unmatched to any gene: 4. CDR3 length equals 14 residues. Written as DNA, the CDR3 is TGTGCCAGCAGCGAGACAGGGGGCGATGAAAAACTGTTTTTT. Amino acid sequence: CASSETGGDEKLFF.

This clone is a singleton in its sample. This chain uses TRBV9 with TRBJ2-2; 11 bases are a match to TRBD2. Germline-derived CDR1 and CDR2 are SGDLS and YYNGEE. The CDR3 runs to 17 residues. V shed 3 bases, J shed 1 base, and the junction held 5 bases outside the gene matches. CDR3 residues: CASSAPGTSGNTGELFF. DNA of the CDR3: TGTGCCAGCAGCGCCCCCGGGACTAGCGGGAACACCGGGGAGCTGTTTTTT.

The genes are TRBV29-1 and TRBJ1-6, with 7 bases aligning to TRBD1. Per the germline V gene, CDR1 is SQVTM and CDR2 is ANQGSEA. The CDR3 consists of 13 residues. After removal of 5 bases from V and 8 bases from J, the junction contained 6 bases not matched to a gene. CDR3 protein: CSVRQGNHSPLHF. The CDR3, as DNA: TGCAGCGTTCGACAGGGAAATCATTCACCCCTCCACTTT.

The J gene is TRBJ1-3, the V gene TRBV9; TRBD1 is a possible D gene (6 bases). CDR1 and CDR2 (germline): SGDLS, YYNGEE. Trimming cost V 3 bases and J 0 bases, with 13 bases left between them. The CDR3 contains 16 residues. The CDR3 DNA follows: TGTGCCAGCAGCGCGGGAGGGGGTTACTCTGGAAACACCATATATTTT. It specifies CASSAGGGYSGNTIYF. Combining the CDR3 with reference TRBV9 and TRBJ1-3 gives the whole variable domain DSGVTQTPKHLITATGQRVTLRCSPRSGDLSVYWYQQSLDQGLQFLIQYYNGEERAKGNILERFSAQQFPDLHSELNLSSLELGDSALYFCASSAGGGYSGNTIYFGEGSWLTVV.

V is TRBV6-6 and J is TRBJ2-2, with 10 nucleotides matching TRBD2. Germline CDR1 reads MNHNY; CDR2 reads SVGAGI (reference sequence). The CDR3 is 15 amino acids. V was clipped by 7 bases and J by 5 bases; unmatched bases: 7. The DNA for the CDR3 is TGTGCCAGCACCGCGAGCGGGAGGGGTACCGGGGAGCTGTTTTTT. As protein: CASTASGRGTGELFF.

The chain joins TRBV28 to TRBJ1-1; 7 bases match TRBD1. J lost 8 bases, V lost 6 bases, and 3 bases had no gene match. This CDR3 is 11 amino acids long. The germline V gene has CDR1 MDHEN and CDR2 SYDVKM. The CDR3, as DNA: TGTGCCAGCAGCCCGGGACAGGAAGCTTTCTTT. It encodes CASSPGQEAFF.

V gene TRBV2 combines with J gene TRBJ2-7; 8 positions agree with TRBD1. Per the germline V gene, CDR1 is SNHLY and CDR2 is FYNNEI. There are 13 residues in the CDR3. V dropped 6 bases and J dropped 4; count of bases not matched to a gene: 5. The CDR3 DNA is TGTGCCAGCAGGATGACAGGGGAGTACGAGCAGTACTTC. Amino acids: CASRMTGEYEQYF.

V gene TRBV5-8 combines with J gene TRBJ1-1; D unclear. The germline V and J ends were trimmed by 0 bases and 1 base, with 16 bases remaining between them. The CDR3 totals 17 residues. CDR1 is SGHTS and CDR2 is YDEGEE in the germline V gene. The CDR3 region is CASSLASEGLRNTEAFF. CDR3 bases: TGTGCCAGCAGCTTGGCCTCGGAGGGCCTGAGGAACACTGAAGCTTTCTTT.

The chain links TRBV12-5 to TRBJ1-5; D not certain. The CDR3 is made up of 17 amino acids. The ends were cut back, 6 bases at V and 2 bases at J, with 20 bases in the middle. CDR1 is LGHNT and CDR2 is FRNRAP in the germline V gene. In DNA, the CDR3 is TGTGCTAGTGGACTTCTAGGCAGCGACGTTGGCAATCAGCCCCAGCATTTT. Its protein is CASGLLGSDVGNQPQHF.

This chain joins TRBV7-6 and TRBJ1-3, with a weak D call TRBD1 (6 bases). Trimming left V 5 bases short and J 0 bases short, with 20 bases between. CDR1 SGHVS and CDR2 FNYEAQ come from the germline V gene. The CDR3 spans 18 residues. The CDR3: CASSPRPDSPSSGNTIYF. CDR3 coding DNA: TGTGCCAGCAGCCCGAGACCGGACAGTCCTAGCTCTGGAAACACCATATATTTT.

The V and J genes are TRBV4-1 and TRBJ2-3, with TRBD2 matching 11 bases. This CDR3 comprises 17 residues. Unmatched junction bases numbered 8, after V lost 4 bases and J lost 2 bases. The germline V gene has CDR1 MGHRA and CDR2 YSYEKL. The CDR3 DNA reads as TGCGCCAGCAGCCTTGGAACTAGCGGGAGCGTCACAGATACGCAGTATTTT. It specifies CASSLGTSGSVTDTQYF.

The chain employs TRBV19 and TRBJ2-1, with TRBD2 matching over 8 bases. CDR3 length equals 14 residues. Germline V gene data show CDR1 as LNHDA and CDR2 as SQIVND (reference sequence). The junction had 2 bases not matched to a gene; V was cut back by 2 bases and J by 5 bases. The CDR3 here is CASSITGRDNEQFF. The CDR3 region has the DNA TGTGCCAGTAGTATAACCGGGAGGGACAATGAGCAGTTCTTC.

The chain is built from TRBV27 and TRBJ2-7; D may be TRBD2 (5 bases). CDR3 length equals 16 residues. CDR1 and CDR2 from the germline V gene are MNHEY and SMNVEV (reference sequence). Trimming pared 0 bases from V and 6 bases from J, leaving 18 bases between. The CDR3 here is CASSLSTTPRRGEQYF. The DNA for the CDR3 is TGTGCCAGCAGTTTATCGACAACACCCCGTCGGGGCGAGCAGTACTTC.

J is TRBJ2-5 and V is TRBV5-1; 9 bases align to TRBD2. The CDR3 extends over 16 amino acids. Losses at the gene ends were 4 bases for V and 5 bases for J; bases not matched to a gene: 12. Germline V lookup: CDR1 SGHRS, CDR2 YFSETQ. CDR3 sequence: CASSLGAGGGAETQYF. CDR3 nucleotide sequence: TGCGCCAGCAGCCTGGGAGCGGGAGGAGGGGCGGAGACCCAGTACTTC.